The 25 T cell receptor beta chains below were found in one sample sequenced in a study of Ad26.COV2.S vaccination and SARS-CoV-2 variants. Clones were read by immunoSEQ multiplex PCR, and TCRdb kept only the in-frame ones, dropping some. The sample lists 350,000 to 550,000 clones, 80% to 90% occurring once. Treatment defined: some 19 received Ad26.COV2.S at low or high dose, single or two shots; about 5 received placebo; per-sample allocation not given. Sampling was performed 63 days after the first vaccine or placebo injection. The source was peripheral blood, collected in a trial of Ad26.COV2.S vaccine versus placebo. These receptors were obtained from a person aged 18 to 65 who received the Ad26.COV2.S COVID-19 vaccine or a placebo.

The CDR3, as DNA: TGTGCCAGCAGTCGCCCCGCATGGACTAGCGGGAGCCTGGAGCAGTACGTC. Translated: CASSRPAWTSGSLEQYV. The V and J genes are TRBV6-7 and TRBJ2-7, with 13 bases lining up with TRBD2. TRBV6-7 belongs to the ORF category, with a function that is uncertain. The junction had 14 bases not matched to a gene; V was cut back by 5 bases and J by 7 bases. This CDR3 is 17 amino acids long.

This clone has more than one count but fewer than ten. In DNA form, the CDR3 reads TGTGCCACCAGTGGGACTAGCGGAAATCGAAATGAGCAGTTCTTC. This translates into CATSGTSGNRNEQFF. The chain has TRBV24-1 and TRBJ2-1; 10 nucleotides match TRBD2. With 5 bases clipped from V and 7 bases from J, the junction kept 7 bases outside the gene matches. Germline CDR1 KGHDR, CDR2 SFDVKD. The CDR3 contains 15 residues.

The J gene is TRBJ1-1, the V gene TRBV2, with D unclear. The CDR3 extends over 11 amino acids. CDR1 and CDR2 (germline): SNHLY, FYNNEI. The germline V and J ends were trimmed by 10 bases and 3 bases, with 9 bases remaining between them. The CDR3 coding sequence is TGTGCCACGCAGATGGACACTGAAGCTTTCTTT. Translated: CATQMDTEAFF. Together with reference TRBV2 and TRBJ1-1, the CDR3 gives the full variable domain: EPEVTQTPSHQVTQMGQEVILRCVPISNHLYFYWYRQILGQKVEFLVSFYNNEISEKSEIFDDQFSVERPDGSNFTLKIRSTKLEDSAMYFCATQMDTEAFFGQGTRLTVV.

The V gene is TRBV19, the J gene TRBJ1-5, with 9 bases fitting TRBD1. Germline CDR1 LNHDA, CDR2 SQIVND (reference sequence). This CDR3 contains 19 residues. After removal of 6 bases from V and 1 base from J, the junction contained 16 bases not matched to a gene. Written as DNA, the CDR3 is TGTGCCAGTAGCAAGGGACAGGGATTAGTGATCGGGAGCAATCAGCCCCAGCATTTT. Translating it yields CASSKGQGLVIGSNQPQHF.

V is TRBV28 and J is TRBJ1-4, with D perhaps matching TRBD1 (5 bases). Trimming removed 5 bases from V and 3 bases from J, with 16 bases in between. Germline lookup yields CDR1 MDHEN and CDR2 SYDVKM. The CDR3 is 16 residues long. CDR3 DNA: TGTGCCAGCAGTGGGCTTAGACAGATGCCTAATGAAAAACTGTTTTTT. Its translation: CASSGLRQMPNEKLFF.

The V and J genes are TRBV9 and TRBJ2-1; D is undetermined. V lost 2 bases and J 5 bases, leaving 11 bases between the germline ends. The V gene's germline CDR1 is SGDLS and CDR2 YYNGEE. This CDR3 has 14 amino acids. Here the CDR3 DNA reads TGTGCCAGCAGCGTCACCTCTCAAAACAATGAGCAGTTCTTC. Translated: CASSVTSQNNEQFF.

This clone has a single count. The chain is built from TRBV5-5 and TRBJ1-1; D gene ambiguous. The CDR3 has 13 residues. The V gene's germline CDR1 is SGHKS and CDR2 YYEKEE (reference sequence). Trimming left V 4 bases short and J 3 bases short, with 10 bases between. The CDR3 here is CASSRASDTEAFF. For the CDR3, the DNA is TGTGCCAGCAGCCGGGCGTCGGACACTGAAGCTTTCTTT.

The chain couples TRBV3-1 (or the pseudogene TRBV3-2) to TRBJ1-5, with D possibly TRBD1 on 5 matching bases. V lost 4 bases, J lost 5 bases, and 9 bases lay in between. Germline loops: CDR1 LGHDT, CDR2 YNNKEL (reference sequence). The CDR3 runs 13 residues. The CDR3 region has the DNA TGTGCCAGCAGCCCCGCGGGGGATCAGCCCCAGCATTTT. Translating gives CASSPAGDQPQHF.

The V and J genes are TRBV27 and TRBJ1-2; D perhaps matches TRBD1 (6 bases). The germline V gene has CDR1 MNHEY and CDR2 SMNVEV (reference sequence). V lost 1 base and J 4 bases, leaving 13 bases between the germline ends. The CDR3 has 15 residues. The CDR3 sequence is CASSLWGGGGYGYTF. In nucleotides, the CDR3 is TGTGCCAGCAGTTTATGGGGGGGCGGAGGCTATGGCTACACCTTC.

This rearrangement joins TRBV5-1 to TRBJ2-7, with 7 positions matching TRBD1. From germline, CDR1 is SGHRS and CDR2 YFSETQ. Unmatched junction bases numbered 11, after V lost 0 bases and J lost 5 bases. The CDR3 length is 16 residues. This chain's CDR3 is CASSLGSTGLGDEQYF. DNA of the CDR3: TGCGCCAGCAGCTTGGGTTCGACAGGGCTGGGGGACGAGCAGTACTTC. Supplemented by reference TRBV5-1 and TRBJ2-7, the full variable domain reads KAGVTQTPRYLIKTRGQQVTLSCSPISGHRSVSWYQQTPGQGLQFLFEYFSETQRNKGNFPGRFSGRQFSNSRSEMNVSTLELGDSALYLCASSLGSTGLGDEQYFGPGTRLTVT.

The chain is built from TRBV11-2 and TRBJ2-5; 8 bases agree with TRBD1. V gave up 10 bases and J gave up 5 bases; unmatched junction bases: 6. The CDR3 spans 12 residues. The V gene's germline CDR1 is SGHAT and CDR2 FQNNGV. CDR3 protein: CATSGGWETQYF. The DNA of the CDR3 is TGTGCCACCTCAGGGGGCTGGGAGACCCAGTACTTC.

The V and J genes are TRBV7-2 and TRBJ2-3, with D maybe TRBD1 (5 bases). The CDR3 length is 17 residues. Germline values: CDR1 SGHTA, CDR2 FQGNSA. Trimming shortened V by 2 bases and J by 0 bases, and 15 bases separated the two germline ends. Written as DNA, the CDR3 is TGTGCCAGCAGCTTACGGCAGACAGCTTCGAGCACAGATACGCAGTATTTT. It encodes CASSLRQTASSTDTQYF.

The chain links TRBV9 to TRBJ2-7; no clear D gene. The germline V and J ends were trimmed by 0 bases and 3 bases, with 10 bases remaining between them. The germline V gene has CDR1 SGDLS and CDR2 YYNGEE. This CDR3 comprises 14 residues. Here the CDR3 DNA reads TGTGCCAGCAGCGTAGCGGGTTTGGGCTACGAGCAGTACTTC. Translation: CASSVAGLGYEQYF. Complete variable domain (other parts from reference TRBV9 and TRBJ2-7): DSGVTQTPKHLITATGQRVTLRCSPRSGDLSVYWYQQSLDQGLQFLIQYYNGEERAKGNILERFSAQQFPDLHSELNLSSLELGDSALYFCASSVAGLGYEQYFGPGTRLTVT.

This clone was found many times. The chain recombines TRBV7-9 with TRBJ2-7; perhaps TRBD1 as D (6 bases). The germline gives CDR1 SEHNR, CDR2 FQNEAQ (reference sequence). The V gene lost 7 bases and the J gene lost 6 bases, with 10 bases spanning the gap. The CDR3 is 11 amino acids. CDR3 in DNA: TGTGCCAGCACGGACAGTCTCGAGCAGTACTTC. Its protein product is CASTDSLEQYF.

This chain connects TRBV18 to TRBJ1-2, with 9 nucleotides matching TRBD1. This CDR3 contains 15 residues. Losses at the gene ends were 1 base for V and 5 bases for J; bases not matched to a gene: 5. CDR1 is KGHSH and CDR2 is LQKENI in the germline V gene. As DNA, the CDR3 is TGTGCCAGCTCACCACGGAACAGGGGGCAATATGGCTACACCTTC. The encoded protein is CASSPRNRGQYGYTF.

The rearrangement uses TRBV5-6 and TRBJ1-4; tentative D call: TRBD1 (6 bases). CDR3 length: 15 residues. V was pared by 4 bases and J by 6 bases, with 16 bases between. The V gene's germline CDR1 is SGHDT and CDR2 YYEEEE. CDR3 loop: CASSPRLGADEKLFF. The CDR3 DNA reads TGTGCCAGCAGCCCGCGGCTGGGGGCGGATGAAAAACTGTTTTTT.

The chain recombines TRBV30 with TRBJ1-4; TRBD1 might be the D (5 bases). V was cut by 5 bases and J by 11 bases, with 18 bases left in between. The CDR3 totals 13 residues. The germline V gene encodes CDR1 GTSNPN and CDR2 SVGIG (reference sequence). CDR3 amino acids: CAWSGLGPQKLFF. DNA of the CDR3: TGTGCCTGGTCAGGGCTGGGCCCACAGAAACTGTTTTTT.

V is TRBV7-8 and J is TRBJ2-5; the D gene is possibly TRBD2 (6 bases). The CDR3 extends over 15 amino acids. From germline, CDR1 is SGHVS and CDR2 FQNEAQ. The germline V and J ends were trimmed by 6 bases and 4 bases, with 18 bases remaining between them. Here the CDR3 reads CASRGFGASAETQYF. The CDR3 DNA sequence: TGTGCCAGCAGGGGCTTTGGGGCTAGCGCAGAGACCCAGTACTTC.

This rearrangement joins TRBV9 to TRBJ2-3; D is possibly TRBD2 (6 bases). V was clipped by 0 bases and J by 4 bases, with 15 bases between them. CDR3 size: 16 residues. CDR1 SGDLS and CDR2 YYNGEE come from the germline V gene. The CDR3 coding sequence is TGTGCCAGCAGCGTAGGCGGTAGCGGCGGCCCAGATACGCAGTATTTT. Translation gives CASSVGGSGGPDTQYF.

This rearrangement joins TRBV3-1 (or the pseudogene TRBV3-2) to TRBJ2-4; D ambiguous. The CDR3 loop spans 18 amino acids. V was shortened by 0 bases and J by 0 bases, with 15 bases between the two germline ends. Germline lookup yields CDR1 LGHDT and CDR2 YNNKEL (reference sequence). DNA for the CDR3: TGTGCCAGCAGCCAAGAAGTTTGGAACACCTTAGCCAAAAACATTCAGTACTTC. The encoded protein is CASSQEVWNTLAKNIQYF.

The CDR3 here is CASRRNTEAFF. Written as DNA, the CDR3 is TGTGCCAGCAGGAGGAACACTGAAGCTTTCTTT. The chain links TRBV28 to TRBJ1-1, with D unclear. The germline gives CDR1 MDHEN, CDR2 SYDVKM. The CDR3 runs 11 residues. V dropped 6 bases and J dropped 1 base, with 3 bases sitting between them.

The CDR3 reads CASSLEGSGPQHF. Here the CDR3 DNA reads TGCGCCAGCAGCTTGGAGGGGTCCGGGCCCCAGCATTTT. This chain uses TRBV5-1 with TRBJ1-5; D is perhaps TRBD1 (5 bases). Germline V lookup: CDR1 SGHRS, CDR2 YFSETQ. The V and J ends lost 0 bases and 9 bases respectively, with 10 bases between them. This CDR3 spans 13 amino acids.

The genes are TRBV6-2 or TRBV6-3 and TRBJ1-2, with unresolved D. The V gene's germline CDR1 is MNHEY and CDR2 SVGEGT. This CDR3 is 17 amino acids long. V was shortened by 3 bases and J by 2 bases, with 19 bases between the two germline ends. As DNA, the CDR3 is TGTGCCAGCAGTTATTCCCGGACGACGCCGTCAAACTATGGCTACACCTTC. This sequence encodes CASSYSRTTPSNYGYTF.

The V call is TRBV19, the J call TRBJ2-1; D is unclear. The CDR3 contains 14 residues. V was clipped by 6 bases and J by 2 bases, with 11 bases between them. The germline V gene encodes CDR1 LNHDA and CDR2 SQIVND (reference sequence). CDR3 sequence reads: CASSLQTTYNEQFF. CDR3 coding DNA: TGTGCCAGTAGCCTCCAAACAACCTACAATGAGCAGTTCTTC.

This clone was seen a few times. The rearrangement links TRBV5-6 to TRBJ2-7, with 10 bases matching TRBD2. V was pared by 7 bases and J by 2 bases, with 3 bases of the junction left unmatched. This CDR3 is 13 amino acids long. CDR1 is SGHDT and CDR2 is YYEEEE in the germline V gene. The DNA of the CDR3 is TGTGCCAGCCAGCGGGGGGGACCCTACGAGCAGTACTTC. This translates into CASQRGGPYEQYF.